Each of the 9 T cell receptor beta chains below was sequenced from the same sample in a study of T cell responses to AZD1222 COVID-19 vaccine. Profiled with immunoSEQ multiplex PCR; TCRdb holds only in-frame clones, not every one. Of around 100,000 clones detected, 70% to 90% appear once; the ten largest clones hold about 3%. The sequences come from peripheral blood, collected on day 0 of AZD1222 vaccination. Source of these receptors: an adult in good health.

The chain recombines TRBV2 with TRBJ1-1, with D unclear. The V and J ends lost 7 bases and 2 bases respectively, with 14 bases between them. The CDR3 spans 14 residues. Germline V lookup: CDR1 SNHLY, CDR2 FYNNEI. This CDR3 reads CASTRRERNTEAFF. The CDR3 region has the DNA TGTGCCAGCACGAGGAGGGAAAGAAACACTGAAGCTTTCTTT.

The chain joins TRBV6-5 to TRBJ1-4; D might be TRBD1 (5 bases). Germline V gene sequence: CDR1 MNHEY, CDR2 SVGAGI. V was pared by 6 bases and J by 13 bases, with 15 bases between. The CDR3 is 12 residues long. The CDR3 spells CASRSTGYRLFF. In DNA form, the CDR3 reads TGTGCCAGCAGGTCTACAGGCTACAGACTGTTTTTT.

The chain employs TRBV28 and TRBJ1-2; D is perhaps TRBD1 (5 bases). Germline V CDR1 and CDR2: MDHEN, SYDVKM. CDR3 length: 12 residues. V lost 4 bases, J lost 2 bases, and 5 bases lay in between. DNA of the CDR3: TGTGCCAGCAGTTCAGGGAACTATGGCTACACCTTC. The encoded protein is CASSSGNYGYTF.

The V and J genes are TRBV5-6 and TRBJ2-3; perhaps D is TRBD1 or TRBD2 (6 bases each). Germline CDR1 reads SGHDT; CDR2 reads YYEEEE. This CDR3 has 18 residues. With 2 bases removed from V and 9 bases from J, the gap between germline ends came to 28 bases. The CDR3 is CASSFVHKLARFGGTQYF. DNA for the CDR3: TGTGCCAGCAGCTTTGTTCATAAGCTAGCTCGGTTCGGGGGCACGCAGTATTTT.

This rearrangement joins TRBV11-3 to TRBJ2-1; 8 nucleotides agree with TRBD2. This CDR3 is built from 16 residues. V was clipped by 5 bases and J by 12 bases; unmatched bases: 18. Germline CDR1 SGHNT, CDR2 YENEEA. CDR3 coding DNA: TGTGCCAGCAGCCCCACCCTCCAACTAGCGGTGGGGGGGCAGTTCTTC. It encodes CASSPTLQLAVGGQFF.

J is TRBJ1-1 and V is TRBV4-2; TRBD1 matches 8 bases. Germline V lookup: CDR1 LGHNA, CDR2 YNFKEQ. The CDR3 is made up of 16 amino acids. The ends lost 2 bases at V and 5 bases at J; junction bases unmatched: 10. CDR3 protein: CASSQPGQGRGTEAFF. The DNA for the CDR3 is TGTGCCAGCAGCCAACCTGGACAGGGTAGGGGGACTGAAGCTTTCTTT.

The gene calls are TRBV7-8 and TRBJ1-5, with D uncertain. Looked up from germline, CDR1 is SGHVS and CDR2 is FQNEAQ. The CDR3 covers 16 residues. V lost 5 bases to trimming and J lost 0 bases, with 14 bases between them. The CDR3 sequence is CASSAGTPYSNQPQHF. The CDR3 DNA is TGTGCCAGCAGCGCAGGCACGCCCTATAGCAATCAGCCCCAGCATTTT.

The CDR3 protein is CASSFDRPNEQFF. The DNA of the CDR3 is TGTGCCAGCAGCTTCGACAGGCCCAATGAGCAGTTCTTC. The chain uses TRBV11-3 and TRBJ2-1; the D gene is possibly TRBD1 (6 bases). CDR3 size: 13 residues. The V end lost 3 bases, the J end lost 6 bases, and 9 bases lay between the germline ends. Germline CDR1 and CDR2: SGHNT and YENEEA.

As DNA, the CDR3 is TGTGCCAGCAGCAAAGTGGGTGGACATCGCCCCCACTCTGGAAACACCATATATTTT. Encoded protein: CASSKVGGHRPHSGNTIYF. The chain is built from TRBV21-1 and TRBJ1-3; the D call of TRBD1 is as the table states it, not checked on the DNA. TRBV21-1 is an annotated pseudogene. The CDR3 has 19 residues.